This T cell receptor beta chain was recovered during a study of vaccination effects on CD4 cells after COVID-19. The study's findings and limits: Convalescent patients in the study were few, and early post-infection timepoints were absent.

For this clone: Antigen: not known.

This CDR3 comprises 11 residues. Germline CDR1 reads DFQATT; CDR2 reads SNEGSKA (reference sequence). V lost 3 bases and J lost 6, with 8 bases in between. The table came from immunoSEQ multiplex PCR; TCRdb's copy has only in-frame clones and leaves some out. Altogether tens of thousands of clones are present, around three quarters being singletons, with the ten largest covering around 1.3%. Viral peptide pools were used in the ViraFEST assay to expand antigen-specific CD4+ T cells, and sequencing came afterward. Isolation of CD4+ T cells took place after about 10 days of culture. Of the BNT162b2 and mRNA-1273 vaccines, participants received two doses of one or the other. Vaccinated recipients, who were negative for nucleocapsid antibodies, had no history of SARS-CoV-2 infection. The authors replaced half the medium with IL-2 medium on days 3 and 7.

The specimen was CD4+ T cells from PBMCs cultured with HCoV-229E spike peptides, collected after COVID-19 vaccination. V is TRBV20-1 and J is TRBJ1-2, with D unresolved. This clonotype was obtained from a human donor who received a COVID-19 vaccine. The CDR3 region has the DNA TGCAGTGCTAGTTATCGGGATGGCTACACCTTC. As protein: CSASYRDGYTF.